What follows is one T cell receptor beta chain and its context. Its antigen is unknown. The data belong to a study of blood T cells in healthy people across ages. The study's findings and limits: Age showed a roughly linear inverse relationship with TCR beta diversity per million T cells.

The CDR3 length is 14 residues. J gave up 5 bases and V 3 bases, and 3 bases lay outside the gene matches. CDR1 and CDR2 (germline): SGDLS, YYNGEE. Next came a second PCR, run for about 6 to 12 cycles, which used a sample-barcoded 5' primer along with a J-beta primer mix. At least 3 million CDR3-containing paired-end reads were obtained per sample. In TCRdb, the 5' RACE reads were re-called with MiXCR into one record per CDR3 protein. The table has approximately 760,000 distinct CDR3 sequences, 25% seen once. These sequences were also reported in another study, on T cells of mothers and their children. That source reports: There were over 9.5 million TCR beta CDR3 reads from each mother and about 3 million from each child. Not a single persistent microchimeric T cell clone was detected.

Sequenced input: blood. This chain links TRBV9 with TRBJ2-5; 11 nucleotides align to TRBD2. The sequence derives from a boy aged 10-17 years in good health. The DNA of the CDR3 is TGTGCCAGCAGCGGCACTAGCGGGAGTGAGACCCAGTACTTC. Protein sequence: CASSGTSGSETQYF.